Below, 25 T cell receptor beta chains from the same sample are listed, as sequenced in a study of CD8+CD57+ T cells in acquired aplastic anemia. Genomic DNA served as template for TCR beta VDJ and CDR3 profiling. TCRdb reprocessed the reads via MiXCR and lists one record per CDR3 protein. The profile shows tens of thousands of distinct CDR3 sequences, around 70% of them singletons. Patients picked for sequencing had shown CD8+CD57+ cell expansion detected by flow cytometry. Material: sorted CD4+, CD8+, or CD8+CD57+ T cells (not recorded which) from PBMCs. The receptors here all came from a human donor with aplastic anemia.

The chain links TRBV7-9 to TRBJ1-1; D gene unclear. Germline lookup yields CDR1 SEHNR and CDR2 FQNEAQ (reference sequence). This CDR3 is built from 10 residues. V was clipped by 11 bases and J by 0 bases, with 4 bases between them. The CDR3 DNA follows: TGTGCCGTGGTGAACACTGAAGCTTTCTTT. Its protein product is CAVVNTEAFF. Complete variable domain (other parts from reference TRBV7-9 and TRBJ1-1): DTGVSQNPRHKITKRGQNVTFRCDPISEHNRLYWYRQTLGQGPEFLTYFQNEAQLEKSRLLSDRFSAERPKGSFSTLEIQRTEQGDSAMYLCAVVNTEAFFGQGTRLTVV.

This clonotype was recorded once. V gene TRBV5-1 combines with J gene TRBJ2-3; D gene unclear. The CDR3 loop spans 12 amino acids. The germline V gene has CDR1 SGHRS and CDR2 YFSETQ. The V end lost 6 bases, the J end lost 5 bases, and 10 bases lay between the germline ends. The CDR3 loop reads CASNPTGDTQYF. The CDR3 DNA is TGCGCCAGCAACCCGACTGGAGATACGCAGTATTTT.

V usage is TRBV2 and J usage is TRBJ2-7; D perhaps matches TRBD2 (6 bases). This CDR3 has 13 residues. Germline CDR1 reads SNHLY; CDR2 reads FYNNEI. Between the trimmed V and J ends, which lost 8 bases and 6 bases, there was a span of 17 bases. The CDR3 loop is CASSLALSSEQYF. The CDR3 DNA follows: TGTGCCAGCTCACTAGCCTTGTCGTCCGAGCAGTACTTC. Together with reference TRBV2 and TRBJ2-7, the CDR3 gives the full variable domain: EPEVTQTPSHQVTQMGQEVILRCVPISNHLYFYWYRQILGQKVEFLVSFYNNEISEKSEIFDDQFSVERPDGSNFTLKIRSTKLEDSAMYFCASSLALSSEQYFGPGTRLTVT.

J is TRBJ2-7 and V is TRBV7-9, with D uncertain. The CDR3 contains 13 residues. Germline V gives CDR1 SEHNR, CDR2 FQNEAQ (reference sequence). Between the trimmed V and J ends, which lost 1 base and 5 bases, there was a span of 9 bases. The CDR3 nucleotides read TGTGCCAGCAGCTTAGTCGGTCACAACGAGCAGTACTTC. Translated: CASSLVGHNEQYF.

The rearrangement uses TRBV7-3 and TRBJ2-7; D remains unclear. V shed 5 bases and J shed 5 bases, with 10 bases lying between them. CDR1 is SGHTA and CDR2 is FQGTGA in the germline V gene. The CDR3 contains 12 residues. As DNA, the CDR3 is TGTGCCAGCAGCCTCAATTCTAACGAGCAGTACTTC. It specifies CASSLNSNEQYF. Full variable domain (remainder filled in from reference TRBV7-3 and TRBJ2-7): GAGVSQTPSNKVTEKGKYVELRCDPISGHTALYWYRQSLGQGPEFLIYFQGTGAADDSGLPNDRFFAVRPEGSVSTLKIQRTERGDSAVYLCASSLNSNEQYFGPGTRLTVT.

V usage is TRBV7-8 and J usage is TRBJ1-5, with D hard to call. Trimming shortened V by 1 base and J by 1 base, and 5 bases separated the two germline ends. This CDR3 has 14 residues. Germline-derived CDR1 and CDR2 are SGHVS and FQNEAQ. The CDR3, as DNA: TGTGCCAGCAGCTTAGATACGAGCAATCAGCCCCAGCATTTT. Translating gives CASSLDTSNQPQHF.

This clonotype was observed a single time. One junction end disagrees with the germline gene, perhaps due to a read error. The chain recombines TRBV7-9 with TRBJ2-7, with D hard to call. The CDR3 has 13 amino acids. The V gene's germline CDR1 is SEHNR and CDR2 FQNEAQ (reference sequence). The CDR3: CASSHDLDYEQYF. The DNA of the CDR3 is TGCGCCAGCAGCCACGACTTAGACTACGAGCAGTACTTC.

The gene calls are TRBV5-1 and TRBJ1-1, with D maybe TRBD1 (6 bases). Germline V lookup: CDR1 SGHRS, CDR2 YFSETQ. V was cut by 4 bases and J by 5 bases, with 15 bases left in between. There are 14 residues in the CDR3. Here the CDR3 reads CASSSAGDRTEAFF. The CDR3 region has the DNA TGCGCCAGCAGCAGCGCAGGGGATAGGACTGAAGCTTTCTTT.

V usage is TRBV10-3 and J usage is TRBJ1-5, with a weak D call TRBD1 (6 bases). The V gene lost 6 bases and the J gene lost 7 bases, with 13 bases spanning the gap. Germline values: CDR1 ENHRY, CDR2 SYGVKD. The CDR3 covers 13 residues. DNA for the CDR3: TGTGCCATCAGGAACAGGGTAGGGCAGCCCCAGCATTTT. The encoded protein is CAIRNRVGQPQHF.

V gene TRBV2 combines with J gene TRBJ2-1; no firm D call. In germline, CDR1 is SNHLY, CDR2 FYNNEI. Trimming took 2 bases from V and 8 from J, leaving 13 bases between them. The CDR3 has 14 residues. CDR3 protein: CASSESSIPYEQFF. CDR3 sequence (DNA): TGTGCCAGCAGTGAATCGTCTATTCCCTATGAGCAGTTCTTC.

This chain uses TRBV7-9 with TRBJ1-2, with D maybe TRBD1 (5 bases). Germline V gene data show CDR1 as SEHNR and CDR2 as FQNEAQ (reference sequence). The CDR3 consists of 14 residues. Trimming removed 5 bases at V and 6 bases at J, with 16 bases between. CDR3 coding DNA: TGTGCCAGCAGCCCTGGGACGGACCTCCATGGCTACACCTTC. Translation: CASSPGTDLHGYTF.

The V gene is TRBV7-9, the J gene TRBJ2-5, with D tentatively TRBD1 (6 bases). Looked up from germline, CDR1 is SEHNR and CDR2 is FQNEAQ (reference sequence). The CDR3 runs to 14 residues. Trimming removed 1 base from V and 7 bases from J, with 13 bases in between. CDR3 loop: CASSLVPGDGTQYF. CDR3 DNA: TGTGCCAGCAGCTTAGTCCCAGGGGACGGGACCCAGTACTTC.

This rearrangement joins TRBV20-1 to TRBJ2-7, with 9 bases aligning to TRBD1. Germline CDR1 and CDR2: DFQATT and SNEGSKA (reference sequence). CDR3 length: 14 amino acids. The trim removed 7 bases at V and 3 bases at J, leaving 10 bases unmatched. The CDR3 DNA reads as TGCAGTGTTAGCCTGGGGGGACAGGGCTACGAGCAGTACTTC. Its translation is CSVSLGGQGYEQYF.

The gene calls are TRBV7-9 and TRBJ1-2; D unresolved. The V and J ends lost 5 bases and 7 bases respectively, with 11 bases between them. CDR1 SEHNR and CDR2 FQNEAQ come from the germline V gene (reference sequence). CDR3 length: 12 residues. This chain's CDR3 is CASSPAEFGYTF. CDR3 DNA sequence: TGTGCCAGCAGCCCCGCCGAGTTTGGCTACACCTTC.

The genes are TRBV2 and TRBJ2-7; 7 positions agree with TRBD2. CDR1 is SNHLY, CDR2 FYNNEI, per germline. The CDR3 runs to 14 residues. J gave up 3 bases and V 4 bases, and 6 bases lay outside the gene matches. CDR3 sequence: CASSASSGNYEQYF. The CDR3 bases are TGTGCCAGCAGTGCCTCTAGCGGAAACTACGAGCAGTACTTC.

This clonotype was counted only a few times. V gene TRBV3-1 combines with J gene TRBJ1-2; D gene ambiguous. Germline CDR1 LGHDT, CDR2 YNNKEL (reference sequence). The V gene lost 0 bases and the J gene lost 3 bases, with 20 bases spanning the gap. The CDR3 runs 18 residues. The CDR3 sequence: CASSQDHRFQGGDYGYTF. The DNA for the CDR3 is TGTGCCAGCAGCCAAGATCATCGGTTCCAAGGTGGAGACTATGGCTACACCTTC.

V gene TRBV11-1 combines with J gene TRBJ1-2, with D maybe TRBD1 (5 bases). Per the germline V gene, CDR1 is SGHAT and CDR2 is FQDESV (reference sequence). CDR3 length: 16 residues. V lost 5 bases to trimming and J lost 2 bases, with 18 bases between them. CDR3 in amino acids: CASSLDGARLNYGYTF. The CDR3 nucleotides read TGTGCCAGCAGCCTGGACGGGGCGCGGCTCAACTATGGCTACACCTTC. Filled out from reference TRBV11-1 and TRBJ1-2, the complete variable domain reads EAEVAQSPRYKITEKSQAVAFWCDPISGHATLYWYRQILGQGPELLVQFQDESVVDDSQLPKDRFSAERLKGVDSTLKIQPAELGDSAMYLCASSLDGARLNYGYTFGSGTRLTVV.

This clonotype was detected many times. The rearrangement joins TRBV6-1 to TRBJ2-3; D is undetermined. CDR1 is MNHNS, CDR2 SASEGT, per germline. Trimming took off 7 bases at V and 4 bases at J, with 15 bases between the two ends. The CDR3 sequence is 14 residues long. CDR3 nucleotide sequence: TGTGCCAGCACGGACCAAACCCTTCCAGATACGCAGTATTTT. This translates into CASTDQTLPDTQYF.

The count of this clonotype is one. V and J are TRBV14 and TRBJ1-1, with TRBD1 as a possible D gene (5 bases). The V and J ends lost 4 bases and 8 bases respectively, with 17 bases between them. The CDR3 is made up of 14 amino acids. Germline CDR1 is SGHDN and CDR2 is FVKESK. CDR3: CASSRGQETAEAFF. The DNA of the CDR3 is TGTGCCAGCAGCCGGGGTCAGGAGACAGCCGAAGCTTTCTTT.

This CDR3 reads CSVRDSSYEQYF. CDR3 sequence (DNA): TGCAGCGTTAGGGACAGCTCCTACGAGCAGTACTTC. The V call is TRBV29-1, the J call TRBJ2-7; 7 nucleotides line up with TRBD1. The length of the CDR3 is 12 residues. J lost 0 bases, V lost 5 bases, and 1 base had no gene match. Per the germline V gene, CDR1 is SQVTM and CDR2 is ANQGSEA.

V gene TRBV27 combines with J gene TRBJ2-7; D may be TRBD2 (5 bases). The CDR3 contains 13 residues. Germline V lookup: CDR1 MNHEY, CDR2 SMNVEV (reference sequence). V gave up 6 bases and J gave up 6 bases, with 15 bases separating them. The CDR3 DNA sequence: TGTGCCAGCAGCCTACACGGGGTGGCCGAGCAGTACTTC. Translated: CASSLHGVAEQYF.

This sequence joins TRBV5-1 and TRBJ2-3; D is ambiguous. Germline V gene lookup returns CDR1 SGHRS and CDR2 YFSETQ. Trimming removed 0 bases at V and 5 bases at J, with 7 bases between. The CDR3 spans 13 residues. The CDR3, as DNA: TGCGCCAGCAGCTTGGAACTGAAAGATACGCAGTATTTT. This codes for CASSLELKDTQYF.

The chain combines TRBV13 with TRBJ1-2, with TRBD1 matching 8 bases. The CDR3 consists of 15 residues. The V segment lost 5 bases and the J segment 2 bases; nucleotides outside the gene matches: 7. CDR1 and CDR2 from the germline V gene are PRHDT and FYEKMQ (reference sequence). The CDR3 protein is CASSGLRTGNYGYTF. The CDR3 DNA reads as TGTGCCAGCAGCGGCCTGAGGACAGGGAACTATGGCTACACCTTC.

This clonotype was found once. CDR3 bases: TGTGCCAGCAGCCAGGGACAAAAGGGGGAGACCCAGTACTTC. Residues: CASSQGQKGETQYF. The V call is TRBV11-1, the J call TRBJ2-5, with D perhaps TRBD1 (6 bases). Germline V lookup: CDR1 SGHAT, CDR2 FQDESV (reference sequence). The V end was cut by 5 bases, the J end by 5 bases, with 15 bases between. This CDR3 has 14 residues.

This chain links TRBV19 with TRBJ1-2; no clear D gene. The CDR3 spans 13 residues. V shed 3 bases and J shed 2 bases, with 7 bases lying between them. Germline V gives CDR1 LNHDA, CDR2 SQIVND (reference sequence). CDR3 region: CASSMMENYGYTF. CDR3 in DNA: TGTGCCAGTAGTATGATGGAGAACTATGGCTACACCTTC. Full variable domain (rest looked up from reference TRBV19 and TRBJ1-2): DGGITQSPKYLFRKEGQNVTLSCEQNLNHDAMYWYRQDPGQGLRLIYYSQIVNDFQKGDIAEGYSVSREKKESFPLTVTSAQKNPTAFYLCASSMMENYGYTFGSGTRLTVV.